The present T cell receptor beta chain was sequenced within a study of T-cell memory formation after mild COVID-19. From the 5' RACE reads, TCRdb called clonotypes with MiXCR, one entry per CDR3 protein. The sample includes roughly 300,000 distinct CDR3 sequences, less than 9.5% of them seen just once. The germline gives CDR1 SGDLS, CDR2 YYNGEE. Unmatched junction bases numbered 7, after V lost 0 bases and J lost 8 bases. The CDR3 is 15 residues long. About this clonotype: No antigen is known for it.

Study-wide results and limits: Nothing showed for sure that second-wave clones peaking on day 37 were SARS-CoV-2 specific. There was a balanced CD4/CD8 profile in clones contracting day 15 to 85, and later expanders leaned CD4+.

The sequencing input was PBMCs or a T cell subset sorted from them (not recorded which). This sequence joins TRBV9 and TRBJ2-1, with TRBD2 matching 8 bases. The clonotype comes from a man in his late teens or twenties who had mild COVID-19 (a few samples of this study predate the infection). Cell type and time point are not known. CDR3 sequence: CASSVEAGVNYEQFF. The CDR3 DNA is TGTGCCAGCAGCGTAGAAGCGGGGGTTAACTATGAGCAGTTCTTC.